The sequence of this T cell receptor (beta chain) was determined in a study of Graves' ophthalmopathy and Graves' hyperthyroidism. Amplification of the TCR beta CDR3 regions used RNA transcripts (as template). The first round was an RT-PCR with HTBI primers, and the second round was a multiplex PCR. In TCRdb, the multiplex PCR reads were re-called with MiXCR into one record per CDR3 protein. The table records about 210,000 distinct CDR3 sequences, just under 30% of them present only once. Ten or more counts support this clonotype. Material for sequencing was peripheral blood. The clonotype originates from a man aged 50-59 years with Graves' ophthalmopathy.

The CDR3 loop is CSARATGSTEAFF. CDR3 bases: TGCAGTGCTAGAGCGACAGGGAGCACTGAAGCTTTCTTT. The V and J genes are TRBV20-1 and TRBJ1-1, with 7 positions matching TRBD1. V gave up 1 base and J gave up 4 bases; unmatched junction bases: 3. The CDR3 has 13 amino acids. Germline V gene lookup returns CDR1 DFQATT and CDR2 SNEGSKA (reference sequence).